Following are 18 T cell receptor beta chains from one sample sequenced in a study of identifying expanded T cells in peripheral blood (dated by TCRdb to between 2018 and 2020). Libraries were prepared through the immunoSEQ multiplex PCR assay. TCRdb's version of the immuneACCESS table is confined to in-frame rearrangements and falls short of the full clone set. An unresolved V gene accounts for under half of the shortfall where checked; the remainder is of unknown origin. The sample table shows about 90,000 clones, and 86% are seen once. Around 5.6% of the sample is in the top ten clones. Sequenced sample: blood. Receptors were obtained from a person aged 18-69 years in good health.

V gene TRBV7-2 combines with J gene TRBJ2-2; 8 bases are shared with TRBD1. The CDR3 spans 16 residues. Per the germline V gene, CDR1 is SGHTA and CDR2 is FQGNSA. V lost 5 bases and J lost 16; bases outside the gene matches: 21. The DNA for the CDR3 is TGTGCCAGCAGCACTGGGTTGACAGGGGCCCTCGGAGGCTCGTTTTTT. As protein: CASSTGLTGALGGSFF.

The CDR3 DNA follows: TGTGCCAGCAGCGGGGTCCATCCCAACTATGGCTACACCTTC. Its protein product is CASSGVHPNYGYTF. This chain links TRBV5-6 with TRBJ1-2; D call uncertain. This CDR3 has 14 amino acids. V was trimmed by 4 bases and J by 2 bases, leaving 12 bases between them. The germline V gene has CDR1 SGHDT and CDR2 YYEEEE.

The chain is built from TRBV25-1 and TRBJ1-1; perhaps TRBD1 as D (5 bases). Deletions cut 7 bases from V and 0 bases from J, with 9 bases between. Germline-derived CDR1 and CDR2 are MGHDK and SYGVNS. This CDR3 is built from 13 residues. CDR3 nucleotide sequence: TGTGCCAGCATCCAGGGAGTGAACACTGAAGCTTTCTTT. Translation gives CASIQGVNTEAFF.

DNA of the CDR3: TGTGCCTGGAGTATTAAACCGGGACACCTGAACACTGAAGCTTTCTTT. It yields the protein CAWSIKPGHLNTEAFF. J is TRBJ1-1 and V is TRBV30; TRBD1 might be the D (6 bases). The CDR3 is 16 residues long. The V gene lost 2 bases and the J gene lost 0 bases, with 16 bases spanning the gap. Germline CDR1 reads GTSNPN; CDR2 reads SVGIG (reference sequence).

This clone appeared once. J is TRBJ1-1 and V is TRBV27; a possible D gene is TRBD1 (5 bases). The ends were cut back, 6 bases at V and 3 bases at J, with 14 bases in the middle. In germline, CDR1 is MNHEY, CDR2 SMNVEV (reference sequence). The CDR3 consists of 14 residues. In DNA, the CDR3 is TGTGCCAGCAGAATGCAGGGTTCGTACACTGAAGCTTTCTTT. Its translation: CASRMQGSYTEAFF.

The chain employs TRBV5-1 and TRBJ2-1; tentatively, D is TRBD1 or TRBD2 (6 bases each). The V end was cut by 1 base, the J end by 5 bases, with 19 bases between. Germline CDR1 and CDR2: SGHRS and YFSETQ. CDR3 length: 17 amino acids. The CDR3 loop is CASSLFGGQGRHNEQFF. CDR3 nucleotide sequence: TGCGCCAGCAGCTTGTTTGGGGGGCAAGGACGACACAATGAGCAGTTCTTC.

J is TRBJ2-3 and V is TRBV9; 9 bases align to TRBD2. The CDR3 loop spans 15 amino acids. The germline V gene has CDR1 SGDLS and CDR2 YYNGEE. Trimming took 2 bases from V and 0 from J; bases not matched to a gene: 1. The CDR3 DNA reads TGTGCCAGCAGCGTCGCGGGGGGGAGCACAGATACGCAGTATTTT. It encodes CASSVAGGSTDTQYF.

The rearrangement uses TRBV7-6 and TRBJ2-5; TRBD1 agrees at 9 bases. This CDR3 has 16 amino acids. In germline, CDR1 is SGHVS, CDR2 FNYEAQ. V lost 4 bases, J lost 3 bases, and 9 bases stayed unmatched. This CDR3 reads CASSSTGGWMKETQYF. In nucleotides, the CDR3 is TGTGCCAGCAGCTCTACAGGGGGCTGGATGAAAGAGACCCAGTACTTC.

Here the CDR3 reads CASSQEGRLSEKLFF. The DNA for the CDR3 is TGCGCCAGCAGCCAAGAAGGACGGCTCTCTGAAAAACTGTTTTTT. The genes are TRBV5-1 and TRBJ1-4; D unclear. CDR1 and CDR2 (germline): SGHRS, YFSETQ. With 4 bases removed from V and 7 bases from J, the gap between germline ends came to 17 bases. CDR3 size: 15 residues.

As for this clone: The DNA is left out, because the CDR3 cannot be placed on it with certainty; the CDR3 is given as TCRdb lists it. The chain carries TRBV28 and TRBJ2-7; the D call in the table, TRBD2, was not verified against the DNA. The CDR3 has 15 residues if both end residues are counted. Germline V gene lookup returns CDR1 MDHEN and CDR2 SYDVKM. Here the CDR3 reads CASSSSTSGGYEQYF.

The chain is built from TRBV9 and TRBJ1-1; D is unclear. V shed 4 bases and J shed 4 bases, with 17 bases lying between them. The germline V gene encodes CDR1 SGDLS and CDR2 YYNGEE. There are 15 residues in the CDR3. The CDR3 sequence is CASSPAATLSTEAFF. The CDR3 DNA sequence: TGTGCCAGCAGCCCGGCAGCCACCTTGAGCACTGAAGCTTTCTTT.

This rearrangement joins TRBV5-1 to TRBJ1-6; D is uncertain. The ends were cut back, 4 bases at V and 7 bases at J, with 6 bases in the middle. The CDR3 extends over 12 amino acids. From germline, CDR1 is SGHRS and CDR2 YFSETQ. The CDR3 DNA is TGCGCCAGCAGCCACCAAAATTCACCCCTCCACTTT. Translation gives CASSHQNSPLHF. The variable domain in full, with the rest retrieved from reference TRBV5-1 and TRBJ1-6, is KAGVTQTPRYLIKTRGQQVTLSCSPISGHRSVSWYQQTPGQGLQFLFEYFSETQRNKGNFPGRFSGRQFSNSRSEMNVSTLELGDSALYLCASSHQNSPLHFGNGTRLTVT.

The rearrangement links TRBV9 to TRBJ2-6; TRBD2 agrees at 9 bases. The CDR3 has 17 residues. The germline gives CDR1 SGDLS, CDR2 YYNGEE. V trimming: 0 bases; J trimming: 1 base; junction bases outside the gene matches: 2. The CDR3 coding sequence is TGTGCCAGCAGCGTAGTAGCGGGGGTGTCTGGGGCCAACGTCCTGACTTTC. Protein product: CASSVVAGVSGANVLTF.

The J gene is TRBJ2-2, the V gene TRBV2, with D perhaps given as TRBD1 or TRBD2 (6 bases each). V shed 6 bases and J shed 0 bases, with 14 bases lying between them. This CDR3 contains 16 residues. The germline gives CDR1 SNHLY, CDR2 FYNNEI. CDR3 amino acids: CASSEEGVTNTGELFF. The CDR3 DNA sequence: TGTGCCAGCAGCGAGGAGGGGGTTACGAACACCGGGGAGCTGTTTTTT.

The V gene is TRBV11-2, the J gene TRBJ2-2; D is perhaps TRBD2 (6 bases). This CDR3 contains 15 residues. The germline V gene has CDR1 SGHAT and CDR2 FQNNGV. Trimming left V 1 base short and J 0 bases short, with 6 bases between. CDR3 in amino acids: CASSLASANTGELFF. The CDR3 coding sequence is TGTGCCAGCAGCTTAGCTAGCGCGAACACCGGGGAGCTGTTTTTT.

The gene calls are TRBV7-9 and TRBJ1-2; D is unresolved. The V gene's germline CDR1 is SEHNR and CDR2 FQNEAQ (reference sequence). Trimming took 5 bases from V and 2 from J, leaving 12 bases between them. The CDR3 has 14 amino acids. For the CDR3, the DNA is TGTGCCAGCAGCCTCCGGAGCATCAACTATGGCTACACCTTC. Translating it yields CASSLRSINYGYTF.

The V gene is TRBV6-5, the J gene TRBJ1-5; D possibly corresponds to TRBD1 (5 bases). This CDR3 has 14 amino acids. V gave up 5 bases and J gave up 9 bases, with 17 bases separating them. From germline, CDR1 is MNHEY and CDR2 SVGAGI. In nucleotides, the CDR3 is TGTGCCAGCAGTCCACCTGAGGGGCGTGGGCCCCAGCATTTT. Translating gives CASSPPEGRGPQHF.

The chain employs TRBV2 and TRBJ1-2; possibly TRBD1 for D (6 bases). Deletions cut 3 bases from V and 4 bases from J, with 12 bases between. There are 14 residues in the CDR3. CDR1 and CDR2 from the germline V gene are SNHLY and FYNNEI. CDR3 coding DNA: TGTGCCAGCAGTGAGGACAGACGCCTCTATGGCTACACCTTC. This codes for CASSEDRRLYGYTF.